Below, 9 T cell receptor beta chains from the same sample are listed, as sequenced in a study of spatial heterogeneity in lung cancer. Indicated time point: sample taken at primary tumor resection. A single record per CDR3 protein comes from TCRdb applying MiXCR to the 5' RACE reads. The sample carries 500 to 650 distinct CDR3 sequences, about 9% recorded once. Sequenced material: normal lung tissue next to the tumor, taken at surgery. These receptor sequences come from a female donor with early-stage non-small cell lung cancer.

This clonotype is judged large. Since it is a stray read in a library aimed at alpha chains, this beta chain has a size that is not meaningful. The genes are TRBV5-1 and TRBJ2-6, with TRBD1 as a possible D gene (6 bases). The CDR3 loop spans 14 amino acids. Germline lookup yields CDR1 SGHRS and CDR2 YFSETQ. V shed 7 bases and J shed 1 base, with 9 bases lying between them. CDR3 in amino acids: CASHRDSGANVLTF. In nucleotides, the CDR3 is TGCGCCAGCCACAGGGATTCTGGGGCCAACGTCCTGACTTTC.

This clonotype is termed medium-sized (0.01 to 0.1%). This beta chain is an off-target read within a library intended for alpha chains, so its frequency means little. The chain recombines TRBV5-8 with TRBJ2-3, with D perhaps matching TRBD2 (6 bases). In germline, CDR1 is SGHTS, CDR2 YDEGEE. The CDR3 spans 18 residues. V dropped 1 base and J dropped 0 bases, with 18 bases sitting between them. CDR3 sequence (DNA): TGTGCCAGCAGCTTGTTTTCGGGGTTGGCGGGGAGCACAGATACGCAGTATTTT. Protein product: CASSLFSGLAGSTDTQYF.

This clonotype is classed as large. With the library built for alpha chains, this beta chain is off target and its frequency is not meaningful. The CDR3 region has the DNA TGTGCCAGCAGTCCCGACTATTTCTCCTACGAGCAGTACTTC. Its translation: CASSPDYFSYEQYF. The J gene is TRBJ2-7, the V gene TRBV7-2, with a possible D match to TRBD2 (5 bases). V dropped 6 bases and J dropped 0 bases, with 12 bases sitting between them. The CDR3 spans 14 residues. Germline V gene lookup returns CDR1 SGHTA and CDR2 FQGNSA.

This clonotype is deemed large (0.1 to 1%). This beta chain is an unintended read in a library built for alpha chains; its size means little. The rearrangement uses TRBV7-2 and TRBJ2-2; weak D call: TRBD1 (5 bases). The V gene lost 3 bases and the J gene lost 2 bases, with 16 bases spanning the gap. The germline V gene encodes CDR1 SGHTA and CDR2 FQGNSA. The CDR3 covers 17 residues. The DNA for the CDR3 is TGTGCCAGCAGCTTCCCCACAACAGGCCCCAACACCGGGGAGCTGTTTTTT. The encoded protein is CASSFPTTGPNTGELFF.

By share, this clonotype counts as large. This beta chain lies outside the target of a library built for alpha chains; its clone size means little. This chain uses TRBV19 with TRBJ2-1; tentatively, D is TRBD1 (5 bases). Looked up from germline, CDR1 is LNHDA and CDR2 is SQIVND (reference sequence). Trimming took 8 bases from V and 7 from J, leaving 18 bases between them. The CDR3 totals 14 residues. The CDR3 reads CASRSGAPRNEQFF. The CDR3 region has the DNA TGTGCCAGTCGTTCTGGGGCCCCAAGGAATGAGCAGTTCTTC.

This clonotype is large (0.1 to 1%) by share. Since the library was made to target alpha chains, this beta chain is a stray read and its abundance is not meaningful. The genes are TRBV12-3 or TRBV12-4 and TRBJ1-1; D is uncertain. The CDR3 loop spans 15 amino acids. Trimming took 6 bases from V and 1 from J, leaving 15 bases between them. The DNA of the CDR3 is TGTGCCAGCAGCCTCGGGGATCGGGGGAACACTGAAGCTTTCTTT. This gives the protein CASSLGDRGNTEAFF.

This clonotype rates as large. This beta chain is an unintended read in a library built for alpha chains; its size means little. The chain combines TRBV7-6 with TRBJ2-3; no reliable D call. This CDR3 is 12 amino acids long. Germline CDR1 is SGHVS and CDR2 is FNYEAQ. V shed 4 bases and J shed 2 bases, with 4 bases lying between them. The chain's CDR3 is CASSSITDTQYF. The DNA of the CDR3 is TGTGCCAGCAGCTCCATCACAGATACGCAGTATTTT.

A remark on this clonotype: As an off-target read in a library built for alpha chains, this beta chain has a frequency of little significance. The CDR3 nucleotides are TGTGCCAGCAGCTTAGTGGGACAGGGAGGAACAGATACGCAGTATTTT. Protein sequence: CASSLVGQGGTDTQYF. The chain recombines TRBV7-2 with TRBJ2-3; 9 bases align to TRBD1. Germline CDR1 is SGHTA and CDR2 is FQGNSA. The CDR3 contains 16 residues. The ends lost 1 base at V and 3 bases at J; junction bases unmatched: 5.

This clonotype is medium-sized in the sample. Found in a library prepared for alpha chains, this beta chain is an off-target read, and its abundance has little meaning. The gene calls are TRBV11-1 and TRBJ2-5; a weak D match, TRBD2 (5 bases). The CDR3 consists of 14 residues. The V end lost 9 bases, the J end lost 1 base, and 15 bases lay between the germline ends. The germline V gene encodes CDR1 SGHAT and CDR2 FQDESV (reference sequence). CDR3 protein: CASAQSRVQETQYF. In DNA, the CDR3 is TGTGCCAGTGCCCAATCGCGGGTCCAAGAGACCCAGTACTTC.